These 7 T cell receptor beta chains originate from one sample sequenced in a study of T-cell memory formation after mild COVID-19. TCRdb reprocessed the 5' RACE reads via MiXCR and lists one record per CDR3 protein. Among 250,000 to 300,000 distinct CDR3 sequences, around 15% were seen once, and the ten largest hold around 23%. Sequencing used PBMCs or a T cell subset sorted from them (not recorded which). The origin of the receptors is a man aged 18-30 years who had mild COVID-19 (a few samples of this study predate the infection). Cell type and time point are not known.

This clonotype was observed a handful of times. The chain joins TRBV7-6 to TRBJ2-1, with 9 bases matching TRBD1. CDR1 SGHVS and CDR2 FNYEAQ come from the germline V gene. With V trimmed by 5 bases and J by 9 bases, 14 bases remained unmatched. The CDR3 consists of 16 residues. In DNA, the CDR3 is TGTGCCAGCAGCCGACACCGGGACAGGGTACCGGGTGAGCAGTTCTTC. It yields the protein CASSRHRDRVPGEQFF.

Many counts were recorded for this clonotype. The DNA for the CDR3 is TGCGCCAGCAGCGCGGGTCCAGGGGGCGCGGACATTCAGTACTTC. As protein: CASSAGPGGADIQYF. The chain is built from TRBV4-1 and TRBJ2-4; TRBD1 matches 8 bases. The CDR3 extends over 15 amino acids. The J segment lost 8 bases and the V segment lost 5 bases, leaving 11 bases of the junction unmatched. Germline CDR1 reads MGHRA; CDR2 reads YSYEKL.

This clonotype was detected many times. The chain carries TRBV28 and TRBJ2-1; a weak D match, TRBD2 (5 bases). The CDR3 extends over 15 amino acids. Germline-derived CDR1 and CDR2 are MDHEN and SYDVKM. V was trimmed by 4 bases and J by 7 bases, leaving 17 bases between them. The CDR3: CASSSDLAPANEQFF. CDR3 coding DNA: TGTGCCAGCAGTTCCGATCTAGCTCCTGCAAATGAGCAGTTCTTC. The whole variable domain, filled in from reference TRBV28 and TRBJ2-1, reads DVKVTQSSRYLVKRTGEKVFLECVQDMDHENMFWYRQDPGLGLRLIYFSYDVKMKEKGDIPEGYSVSREKKERFSLILESASTNQTSMYLCASSSDLAPANEQFFGPGTRLTVL.

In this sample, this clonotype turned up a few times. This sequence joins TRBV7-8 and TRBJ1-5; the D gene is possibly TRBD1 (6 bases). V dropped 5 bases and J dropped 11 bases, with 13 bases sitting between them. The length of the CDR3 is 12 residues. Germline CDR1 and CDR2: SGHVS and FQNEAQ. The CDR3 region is CASSPREGAQHF. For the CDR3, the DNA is TGTGCCAGCAGCCCCCGGGAGGGGGCCCAGCATTTT.

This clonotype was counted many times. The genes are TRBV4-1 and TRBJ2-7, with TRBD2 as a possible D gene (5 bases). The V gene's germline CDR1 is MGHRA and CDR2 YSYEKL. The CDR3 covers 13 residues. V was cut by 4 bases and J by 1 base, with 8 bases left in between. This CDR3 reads CASSPGLSYEQYV. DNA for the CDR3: TGCGCCAGCAGCCCCGGACTTTCCTACGAGCAGTACGTC.

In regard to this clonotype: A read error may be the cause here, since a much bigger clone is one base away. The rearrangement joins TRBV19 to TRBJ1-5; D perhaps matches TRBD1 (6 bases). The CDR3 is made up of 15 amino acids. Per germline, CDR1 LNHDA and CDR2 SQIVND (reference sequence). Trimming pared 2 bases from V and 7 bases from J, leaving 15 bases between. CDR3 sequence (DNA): TGTGCCAGTAGTATAAGACAGGTCCGGAGGCAGCCCCAGCATTTT. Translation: CASSIRQVRRQPQHF.

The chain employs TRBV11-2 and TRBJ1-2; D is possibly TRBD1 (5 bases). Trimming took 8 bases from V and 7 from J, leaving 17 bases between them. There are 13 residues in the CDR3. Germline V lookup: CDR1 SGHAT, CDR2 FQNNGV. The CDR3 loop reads CASRPVGGFGYTF. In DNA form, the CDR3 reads TGTGCCAGCCGCCCCGTGGGGGGATTTGGCTACACCTTC.